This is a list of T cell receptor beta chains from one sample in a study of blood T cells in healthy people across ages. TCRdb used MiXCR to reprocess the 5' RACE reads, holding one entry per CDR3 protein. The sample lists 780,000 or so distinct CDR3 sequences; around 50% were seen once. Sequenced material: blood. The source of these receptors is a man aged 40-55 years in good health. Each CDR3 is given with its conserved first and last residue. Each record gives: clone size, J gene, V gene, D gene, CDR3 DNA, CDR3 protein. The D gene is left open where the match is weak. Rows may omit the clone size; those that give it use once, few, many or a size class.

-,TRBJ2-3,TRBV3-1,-,TGTGCCAGCAGCACCCCCTTGGCAGATACGCAGTATTTT,CASSTPLADTQYF
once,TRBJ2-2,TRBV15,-,TGTGCCACCAGGCCGGGAATTAACACCGGGGAGCTGTTTTTT,CATRPGINTGELFF
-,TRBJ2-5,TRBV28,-,TGTGCCAGCCTTACAGGGAGGGGCGAGACCCAGTACTTC,CASLTGRGETQYF
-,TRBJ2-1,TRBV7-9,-,TGTGCCAGCAGCTCATTAGCCCCCACAGCTAGCTCCTACAATGAGCAGTTCTTC,CASSSLAPTASSYNEQFF
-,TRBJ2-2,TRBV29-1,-,TGCAGCGTGGGGGCGGGCGGGGAGCTGTTTTTT,CSVGAGGELFF
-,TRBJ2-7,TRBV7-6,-,TGTGCCAGCAGCTTCGGCCGGGTGCCCTACGAGCAGTACTTC,CASSFGRVPYEQYF
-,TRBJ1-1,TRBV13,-,TGTGCCAGCAGCTTACCAGGTTCTGAAGCTTTCTTT,CASSLPGSEAFF
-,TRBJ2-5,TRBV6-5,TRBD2,TGTGCCAGCGGGACTAGCGGAGAAGTGTGGGTGCAGTACTTC,CASGTSGEVWVQYF
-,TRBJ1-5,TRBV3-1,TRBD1,TGTGCCAGCAGCCAAGAATTTGGACAGGTCAATCAGCCCCAGCATTTT,CASSQEFGQVNQPQHF
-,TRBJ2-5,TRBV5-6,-,TGTGCCAGCAGCTTGGAGGACAGATTCTTGGAGACCCAGTACTTC,CASSLEDRFLETQYF
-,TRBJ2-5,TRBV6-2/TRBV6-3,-,TGTGCCAGCAGTTACTACAGGGAGGCCCAAGAGACCCAGTACTTC,CASSYYREAQETQYF
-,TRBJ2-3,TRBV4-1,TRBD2,TGCGCCAGCACAAGCGGGGGGGCGGGAGATACGCAGTATTTT,CASTSGGAGDTQYF
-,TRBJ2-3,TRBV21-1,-,TGTGCCAGCAGCACACAGGGACGGCCCTGGAATACGCAGTATTTT,CASSTQGRPWNTQYF
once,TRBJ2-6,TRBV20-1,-,TGCAGTGCTCGTTCCCAGGCGGGGGCCAACGTCCTGACTTTC,CSARSQAGANVLTF
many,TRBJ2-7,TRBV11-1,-,TGTGCCAGCAGCTTAGGGGGGGCCTCCTACGAGCAGTACTTC,CASSLGGASYEQYF
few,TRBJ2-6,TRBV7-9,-,TGTGCCAGCAGCCCCTACAGAGGCTCTGGGGCCAACGTCCTGACTTTC,CASSPYRGSGANVLTF
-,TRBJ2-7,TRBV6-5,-,TGTGCCAGCAGTCGACAGGATACAGGCTACGAGCAGTACTTC,CASSRQDTGYEQYF
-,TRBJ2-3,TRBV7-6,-,TGTGCCAGCAGCTCCGGCCGCGAACGTACGCAGTATTTT,CASSSGRERTQYF
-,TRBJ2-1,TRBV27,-,TGTGCCAGCAGTCGAGGGTTCTCCTCCTACGAGCAGTTCTTC,CASSRGFSSYEQFF
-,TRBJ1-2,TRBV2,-,TGTGCCAGCAGTGAAGACCGCGTAGGCTACACCTTC,CASSEDRVGYTF
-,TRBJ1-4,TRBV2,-,TGTGCCAGCAGTGGAACCGGGACTTTTAATGAAAAACTGTTTTTT,CASSGTGTFNEKLFF
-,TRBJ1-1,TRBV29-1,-,TGCAGCGTTGGAAGGGGCGGGGGCACTGAAGCTTTCTTT,CSVGRGGGTEAFF
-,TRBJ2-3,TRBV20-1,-,TGCAGTGCAGCTAGGGGGTCCAGCACAGATACGCAGTATTTT,CSAARGSSTDTQYF
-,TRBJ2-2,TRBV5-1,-,TGCGCCAGCAGCTTGGAAGGGGGGCGCCCCACCGGGGAGCTGTTTTTT,CASSLEGGRPTGELFF
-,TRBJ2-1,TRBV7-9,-,TGTGCCAGCAGCTCCTTAGCCTACAATGAGCAGTTCTTC,CASSSLAYNEQFF
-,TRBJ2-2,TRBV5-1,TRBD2,TGCGCCAGCAGCCGGGGGACTAGCGGGAGAGTGGACACCGGGGAGCTGTTTTTT,CASSRGTSGRVDTGELFF
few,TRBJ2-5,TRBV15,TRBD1,TGTGCCACCAGCATGACAGGGGTTGGGGAGACCCAGTACTTC,CATSMTGVGETQYF
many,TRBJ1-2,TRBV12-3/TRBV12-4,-,TGTGCCAGCAGTGGAAGACAGACTATCTATGGCTACACCTTC,CASSGRQTIYGYTF
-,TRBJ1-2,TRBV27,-,TGTGCCAGCATTGGGACGGTTGGATCTGGTGGCTACACCTTC,CASIGTVGSGGYTF
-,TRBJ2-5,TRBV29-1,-,TGCGGCGTTGAAGGAATACTTAAAGAGACCCAGTACTTC,CGVEGILKETQYF
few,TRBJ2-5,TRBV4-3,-,TGCGCCAGCAGCCAAGATGTGGGCACCCAGTACTTC,CASSQDVGTQYF
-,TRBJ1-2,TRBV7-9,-,TGTGCCAGCAGCACGCACCGGAGTTCTGGCTACACCTTC,CASSTHRSSGYTF
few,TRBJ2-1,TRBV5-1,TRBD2,TGCGCCAGCAGCCCTGAGTGGGGACTAGCGGTAAACAATGAGCAGTTCTTC,CASSPEWGLAVNNEQFF
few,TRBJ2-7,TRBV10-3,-,TGTGCCATCAGCCGTACTAGCCCGGGCCCCTACGAGCAGTACTTC,CAISRTSPGPYEQYF
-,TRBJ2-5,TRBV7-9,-,TGTGCCAGCAGCTTCCCGCCGGACTTACCCCAGTACTTC,CASSFPPDLPQYF
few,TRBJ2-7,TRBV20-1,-,TGCAGTGCTCACAGCTCCTACAATGAGCAGTACTTC,CSAHSSYNEQYF
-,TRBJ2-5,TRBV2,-,TGTGCCAGCAGTGAGGGCAGACAAGAGACCCAGTACTTC,CASSEGRQETQYF
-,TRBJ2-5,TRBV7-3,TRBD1,TGTGCCAGCAGTTCAATGACAGGGTCCCAAGAGACCCAGTACTTC,CASSSMTGSQETQYF
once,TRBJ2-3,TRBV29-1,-,TGCAGCGTCCGGGGCGCCGGCGGAGATACGCAGTATTTT,CSVRGAGGDTQYF
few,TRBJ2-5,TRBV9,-,TGTGCCAGCAGCGTGGGACCATACGGGGAGACCCAGTACTTC,CASSVGPYGETQYF
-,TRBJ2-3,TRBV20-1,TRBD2,TGCAGTGCGGAAGGTGGGACTAGCGGGAGGGCCGTTGTTGCAGATACGCAGTATTTT,CSAEGGTSGRAVVADTQYF
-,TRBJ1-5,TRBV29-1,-,TGCAGCGTTGGAGGATATAGCAATCAGCCCCAGCATTTT,CSVGGYSNQPQHF
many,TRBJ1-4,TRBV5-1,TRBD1,TGCGCCAGCAGCTTGGCCGGGACAGGGGCTGAAAAACTGTTTTTT,CASSLAGTGAEKLFF
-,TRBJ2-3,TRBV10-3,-,TGTGCCATCAGTGGGTTGGCGGATACGCAGTATTTT,CAISGLADTQYF
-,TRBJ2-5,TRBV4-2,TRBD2,TGTGCCAGCAGCCTAATAGCGGGGGAAGAGACCCAGTACTTC,CASSLIAGEETQYF
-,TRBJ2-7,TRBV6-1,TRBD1,TGTGCCAGCAAAGGACAGGGAAAATCCTACTACGAGCAGTACTTC,CASKGQGKSYYEQYF
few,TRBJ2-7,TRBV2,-,TGTGCCAGCAGTGAACTGGTCGAGCAGTACTTC,CASSELVEQYF
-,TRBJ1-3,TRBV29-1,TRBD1,TGCAGCGTCTTGGGACAGGGAAGTAGCGGAAACACCATATATTTT,CSVLGQGSSGNTIYF
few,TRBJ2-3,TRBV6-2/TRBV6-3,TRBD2,TGTGCCAGCAGTTCCGGGAGGGGTACAGATACGCAGTATTTT,CASSSGRGTDTQYF
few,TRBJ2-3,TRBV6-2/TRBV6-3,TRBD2,TGTGCCAGCAGACATACCATCGGACTAGCGGGAGGAGATACGCAGTATTTT,CASRHTIGLAGGDTQYF
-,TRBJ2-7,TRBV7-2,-,TGTGCCAGCAGCCCAGCGGCGAGGGGAGACGAGCAGTACTTC,CASSPAARGDEQYF